The present T cell receptor (beta chain) was sequenced within a study of cytomegalovirus exposure and HLA in healthy donors. Overall study context: Of approximately 400 genotyped donors, 70% to 85% clustered with self-reported Caucasian donors. Findings and caveats of the study: Most TCR sequences showed up rarely, but some public TCRs showed up in many donors.

A word on this clone: Its specificity is unknown.

A multiplex PCR was run with 60 Vbeta primers and 13 Jbeta primers. The method was immunoSEQ multiplex PCR; TCRdb's version includes in-frame clones alone and lacks a portion of them. The sample lists about 87,000 clones, roughly 70% occurring once. CDR1 and CDR2 from the germline V gene are SGDLS and YYNGEE. This CDR3 is built from 13 residues. The V and J ends lost 3 bases and 6 bases respectively, with 12 bases between them. Sequencing used PBMCs. This TCR came from a man in his thirties or forties in good health and CMV-seropositive. The rearrangement uses TRBV9 and TRBJ1-2; possibly TRBD1 for D (6 bases). CDR3 nucleotides: TGTGCCAGCAGCGACGGGACAAAGGATGGCTACACCTTC. Encoded protein: CASSDGTKDGYTF. Variable domain in full (rest from reference TRBV9 and TRBJ1-2): DSGVTQTPKHLITATGQRVTLRCSPRSGDLSVYWYQQSLDQGLQFLIQYYNGEERAKGNILERFSAQQFPDLHSELNLSSLELGDSALYFCASSDGTKDGYTFGSGTRLTVV.